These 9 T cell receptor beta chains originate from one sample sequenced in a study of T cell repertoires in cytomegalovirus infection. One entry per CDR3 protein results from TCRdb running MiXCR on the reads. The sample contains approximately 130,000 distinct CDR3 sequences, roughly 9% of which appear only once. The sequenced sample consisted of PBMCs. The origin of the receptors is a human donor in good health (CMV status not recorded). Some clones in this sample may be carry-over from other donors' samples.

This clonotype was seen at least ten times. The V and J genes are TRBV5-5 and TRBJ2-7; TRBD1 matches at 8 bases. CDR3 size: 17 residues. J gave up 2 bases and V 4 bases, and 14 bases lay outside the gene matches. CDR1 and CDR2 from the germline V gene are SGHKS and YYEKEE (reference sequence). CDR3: CASSRENRGSATYEQYF. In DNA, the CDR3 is TGTGCCAGCAGCCGAGAAAACAGGGGGTCGGCGACCTACGAGCAGTACTTC.

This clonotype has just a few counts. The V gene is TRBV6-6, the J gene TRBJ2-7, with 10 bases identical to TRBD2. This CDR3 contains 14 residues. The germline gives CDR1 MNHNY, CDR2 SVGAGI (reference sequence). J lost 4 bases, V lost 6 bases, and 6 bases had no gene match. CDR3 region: CASSPLAGVYEQYF. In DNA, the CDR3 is TGTGCCAGCAGCCCCCTAGCGGGAGTGTACGAGCAGTACTTC.

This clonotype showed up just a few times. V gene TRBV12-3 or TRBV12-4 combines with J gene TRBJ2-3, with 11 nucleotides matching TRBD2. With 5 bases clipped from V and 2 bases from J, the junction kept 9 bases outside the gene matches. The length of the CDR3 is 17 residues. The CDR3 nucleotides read TGTGCCAGCAGTCCCCGACTAGCGGGGCCCTTCACAGATACGCAGTATTTT. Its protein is CASSPRLAGPFTDTQYF.

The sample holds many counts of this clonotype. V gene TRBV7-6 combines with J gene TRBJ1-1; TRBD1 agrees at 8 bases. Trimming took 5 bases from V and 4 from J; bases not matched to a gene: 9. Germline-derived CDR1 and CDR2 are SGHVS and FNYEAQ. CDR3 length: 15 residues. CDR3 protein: CASSRRTGLITEAFF. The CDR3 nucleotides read TGTGCCAGCAGCCGAAGGACAGGGCTCATCACTGAAGCTTTCTTT.

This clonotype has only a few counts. The CDR3 here is CASSIHRGKDQPQHF. The CDR3 nucleotides read TGTGCCAGCAGTATCCACAGGGGGAAAGATCAGCCCCAGCATTTT. This chain links TRBV6-6 with TRBJ1-5; 8 bases align to TRBD1. The CDR3 has 15 residues. Germline values: CDR1 MNHNY, CDR2 SVGAGI (reference sequence). V trimming: 5 bases; J trimming: 5 bases; junction bases outside the gene matches: 8.

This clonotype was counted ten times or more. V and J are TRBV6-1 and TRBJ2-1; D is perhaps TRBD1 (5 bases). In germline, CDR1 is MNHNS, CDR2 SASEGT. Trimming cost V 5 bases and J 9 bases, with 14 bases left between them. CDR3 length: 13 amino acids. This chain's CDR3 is CASSLQVYGEQFF. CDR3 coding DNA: TGTGCCAGCAGTTTACAGGTTTACGGTGAGCAGTTCTTC.

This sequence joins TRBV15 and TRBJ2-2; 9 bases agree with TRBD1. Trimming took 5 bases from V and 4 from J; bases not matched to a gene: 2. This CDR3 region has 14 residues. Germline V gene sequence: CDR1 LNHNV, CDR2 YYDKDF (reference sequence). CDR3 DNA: TGTGCCACCAGCGGGGACAGGGCCACCGGGGAGCTGTTTTTT. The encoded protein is CATSGDRATGELFF. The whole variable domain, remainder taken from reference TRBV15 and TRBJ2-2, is DAMVIQNPRYQVTQFGKPVTLSCSQTLNHNVMYWYQQKSSQAPKLLFHYYDKDFNNEADTPDNFQSRRPNTSFCFLDIRSPGLGDTAMYLCATSGDRATGELFFGEGSRLTVL.

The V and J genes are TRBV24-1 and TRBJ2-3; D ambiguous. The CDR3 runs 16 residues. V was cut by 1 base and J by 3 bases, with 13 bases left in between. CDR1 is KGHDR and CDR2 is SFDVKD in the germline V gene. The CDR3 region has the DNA TGTGCCACCAGTGATTTCGCCCGGGCTGGGACAGATACGCAGTATTTT. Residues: CATSDFARAGTDTQYF.

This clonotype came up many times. Written as DNA, the CDR3 is TGTGCCAGCAGTGGATGGAACTCTGGAAACACCATATATTTT. This codes for CASSGWNSGNTIYF. The gene calls are TRBV25-1 and TRBJ1-3; D is unresolved. V was cut by 4 bases and J by 0 bases, with 7 bases left in between. The CDR3 spans 14 residues. Germline CDR1 reads MGHDK; CDR2 reads SYGVNS.